Listed below are T cell receptor beta chains from one sample, sequenced in a study of cytomegalovirus exposure and HLA in healthy donors. Profiled with immunoSEQ multiplex PCR; TCRdb holds only in-frame clones, not every one. The profile shows under 250,000 clones, around 77% of them singletons. Sequenced material: PBMCs. The receptors originated from a woman in her twenties or thirties in good health and CMV-seronegative. Both conserved end residues are part of each CDR3. A D gene is named only where the DNA matches it firmly. The size of a clone is reported for some rows only, either as once, few or many, or as a class for expanded clones.

length	J	D	size	V	CDR3	DNA
15	TRBJ2-5	TRBD2	-	TRBV27	CASSLAGGPGETQYF	TGTGCCAGCAGTTTAGCGGGGGGGCCTGGAGAGACCCAGTACTTC
13	TRBJ1-1	-	-	TRBV5-4	CASSSGWGLEAFF	TGTGCCAGCAGCTCCGGCTGGGGGCTTGAAGCTTTCTTT
13	TRBJ2-5	TRBD2	-	TRBV27	CASRSLASETQYF	TGTGCCAGCAGATCACTAGCGTCGGAGACCCAGTACTTC
16	TRBJ2-2	TRBD1	-	TRBV6-4	CASSDLGQGLAGELFF	TGTGCCAGCAGTGATTTAGGACAGGGCCTGGCCGGGGAGCTGTTTTTT
19	TRBJ2-1	TRBD2	-	TRBV9	CASSDPRTSGGVIYNEQFF	TGTGCCAGCAGCGACCCCAGGACTAGCGGGGGGGTGATCTACAATGAGCAGTTCTTC
16	TRBJ2-7	TRBD2	-	TRBV5-4	CASSPGLAGISYEQYF	TGTGCCAGCAGCCCGGGACTAGCGGGTATCTCCTACGAGCAGTACTTC
17	TRBJ2-7	-	few	TRBV29-1	CPEGAHQLREVPYEQYF	TGCCCCGAAGGCGCCCACCAGCTAAGGGAGGTCCCCTACGAGCAGTACTTC
13	TRBJ1-1	-	-	TRBV5-4	CASSLDRNTEAFF	TGTGCCAGCAGCTTGGATAGGAACACTGAAGCTTTCTTT
14	TRBJ1-1	TRBD1	-	TRBV6-1	CASSPDRGGTEAFF	TGTGCCAGCAGTCCAGACAGGGGGGGCACTGAAGCTTTCTTT
15	TRBJ2-1	TRBD2	once	TRBV4-2	CASTLAGEGYNEQFF	TGTGCCAGCACCTTAGCGGGAGAGGGCTACAATGAGCAGTTCTTC
12	TRBJ1-6	TRBD1	-	TRBV5-1	CASSTGQGTLHF	TGCGCCAGCAGCACGGGACAGGGCACCCTCCACTTT
12	TRBJ2-5	-	-	TRBV6-1	CASGQVQETQYF	TGTGCCAGCGGCCAGGTTCAAGAGACCCAGTACTTC
15	TRBJ2-1	TRBD1	-	TRBV7-3	CAGSPGQGLASEQFF	TGTGCCGGCAGCCCCGGACAGGGGTTGGCTAGTGAGCAGTTCTTC
14	TRBJ1-2	TRBD1	-	TRBV5-1	CASSLAGTGVGYTF	TGCGCCAGCAGCTTGGCCGGGACAGGGGTCGGCTACACCTTC
19	TRBJ2-3	TRBD1	-	TRBV15	CATSRAYLRDRGSRGTQYF	TGTGCCACCAGCAGAGCATACCTTCGGGACAGGGGCTCAAGGGGTACGCAGTATTTT
15	TRBJ2-5	TRBD2	-	TRBV29-1	CSVGTSGNVQETQYF	TGCAGCGTTGGGACTAGCGGGAATGTACAAGAGACCCAGTACTTC
15	TRBJ2-5	TRBD1	few	TRBV27	CASSPRDRGTETQYF	TGTGCCAGCAGTCCCCGGGACAGAGGGACGGAGACCCAGTACTTC
13	TRBJ1-2	TRBD1	few	TRBV19	CASSWTGSNGYTF	TGTGCCAGTAGTTGGACAGGGAGTAATGGCTACACCTTC
16	TRBJ1-1	-	few	TRBV19	CASSIDPSPSLREAFF	TGTGCCAGTAGTATAGATCCGTCGCCGAGCTTGAGGGAGGCTTTCTTT
15	TRBJ2-1	TRBD1	-	TRBV10-3	CAISAGQGNYNEQFF	TGTGCCATCAGTGCGGGACAGGGGAACTACAATGAGCAGTTCTTC
13	TRBJ2-5	TRBD2	-	TRBV27	CASSGWGGETQYF	TGTGCCAGCAGTGGTTGGGGGGGAGAGACCCAGTACTTC
11	TRBJ1-2	-	few	TRBV20-1	CSARTVNGYTF	TGCAGTGCCCGGACAGTAAATGGCTACACCTTC
16	TRBJ2-5	TRBD2	-	TRBV19	CASSLLRTSGKETQYF	TGTGCCAGTAGCTTGTTAAGGACTAGCGGAAAAGAGACCCAGTACTTC
15	TRBJ2-3	TRBD2	-	TRBV19	CASSSGLGFADTQYF	TGTGCCAGTAGTTCCGGACTAGGGTTTGCAGATACGCAGTATTTT
17	TRBJ2-1	TRBD2	-	TRBV5-4	CASSPTWGGSSYNEQFF	TGTGCCAGCAGCCCTACCTGGGGGGGGAGCTCCTACAATGAGCAGTTCTTC
17	TRBJ1-2	TRBD1	-	TRBV7-8	CASSRPGQTTDNYGYTF	TGTGCCAGCAGCCGCCCGGGACAGACCACCGATAACTATGGCTACACCTTC
14	TRBJ1-4	-	-	TRBV6-1	CASRNRATNEKLFF	TGTGCCAGCAGGAACAGAGCAACTAATGAAAAACTGTTTTTT
11	TRBJ2-4	-	few	TRBV20-1	CSARDQLFPYF	TGCAGTGCTAGAGATCAACTATTCCCATACTTC
15	TRBJ2-7	TRBD1	-	TRBV5-6	CASSYRTGTPYEQYF	TGTGCCAGCAGCTACCGGACAGGGACCCCCTACGAGCAGTACTTC
15	TRBJ2-3	TRBD1	-	TRBV6-1	CASSVDRVVTDTQYF	TGTGCCAGCAGTGTAGACAGGGTTGTCACAGATACGCAGTATTTT
13	TRBJ2-1	-	-	TRBV10-3	CAISESWLREQFF	TGTGCCATCAGTGAGTCATGGTTGCGTGAGCAGTTCTTC
12	TRBJ2-7	-	few	TRBV29-1	CSVGYRDYEQYF	TGCAGCGTTGGGTACAGGGACTACGAGCAGTACTTC
13	TRBJ2-3	-	-	TRBV5-6	CASSFSGTDTQYF	TGTGCCAGCAGCTTTAGCGGAACAGATACGCAGTATTTT
14	TRBJ2-5	TRBD1	-	TRBV28	CASSRDRLQETQYF	TGTGCCAGCAGTAGGGACAGGCTACAAGAGACCCAGTACTTC
15	TRBJ2-2	-	-	TRBV7-9	CASSPKRRLTGELFF	TGTGCCAGCAGCCCAAAGCGGCGGCTCACCGGGGAGCTGTTTTTT
13	TRBJ2-1	-	-	TRBV27	CASSFSVGGEQFF	TGTGCCAGCAGTTTTTCCGTGGGAGGTGAGCAGTTCTTC
14	TRBJ1-3	-	-	TRBV28	CASTVPYPGNTIYF	TGTGCCAGCACGGTTCCCTACCCTGGAAACACCATATATTTT
11	TRBJ1-2	-	once	TRBV20-1	CSASSGYGYTF	TGCAGTGCTAGTAGCGGGTACGGCTACACCTTC
15	TRBJ1-5	-	-	TRBV27	CASSGGGFSNQPQHF	TGTGCCAGCAGTGGGGGGGGCTTCTCCAATCAGCCCCAGCATTTT
15	TRBJ2-7	TRBD1	once	TRBV6-1	CASSDPDRGSYEQYF	TGTGCCAGCAGTGACCCGGACAGGGGGAGCTACGAGCAGTACTTC
14	TRBJ1-2	TRBD1	-	TRBV19	CASGDWDRDYGYTF	TGTGCCAGCGGGGACTGGGACAGGGACTATGGCTACACCTTC
15	TRBJ2-5	TRBD2	once	TRBV7-3	CASSLSSGTKGTQYF	TGTGCCAGCAGCTTATCATCCGGGACTAAGGGGACCCAGTACTTC
15	TRBJ1-2	TRBD1	once	TRBV5-1	CASSSTTGDRRRHTF	TGCGCCAGCAGCTCCACGACCGGGGACAGGCGGAGACACACCTTC
15	TRBJ2-2	TRBD2	-	TRBV27	CASSGLGETSGELFF	TGTGCCAGCAGTGGACTAGGGGAAACTTCCGGGGAGCTGTTTTTT
20	TRBJ2-1	TRBD2	-	TRBV4-1	CASSISQGLAGGGRYNEQFF	TGCGCCAGCAGCATAAGTCAGGGACTAGCGGGGGGGGGAAGATACAATGAGCAGTTCTTC
17	TRBJ2-7	TRBD2	-	TRBV4-1	CASSQDPPSGVTCEQYF	TGCGCCAGCAGCCAAGATCCCCCTAGCGGGGTGACCTGCGAGCAGTACTTC
17	TRBJ2-1	TRBD2	-	TRBV19	CASSIGLSGGAGSEQFF	TGTGCCAGTAGTATAGGACTGAGCGGGGGGGCCGGGAGTGAGCAGTTCTTC
15	TRBJ2-7	-	-	TRBV5-1	CASSLNSNPIYEQYF	TGCGCCAGCAGCTTAAACAGTAATCCGATCTACGAGCAGTACTTC
16	TRBJ2-5	-	-	TRBV9	CASSVDSGSIGETQYF	TGTGCCAGCAGCGTAGACAGTGGGTCGATAGGAGAGACCCAGTACTTC